A single sample is the source of the 11 T cell receptor beta chains below, sequenced in a study of follicular helper T cells after annual influenza vaccination (dated by TCRdb to 2016 to 2017). Library preparation was by the immunoSEQ multiplex PCR assay. This is the immuneACCESS table as TCRdb keeps it, with only in-frame sequences that have V and J called. A part of the clones is gone; compared with another copy, unresolved V genes explain less than half, and the rest is unexplained. The sample table holds more than 9,500 clones, of which approximately 80% were seen once. 3.6% of the sample is in the top ten clones. Per the publication, the time point label means: 2015-2016 season, pre-vaccination. The specimen was CXCR5+ CD38- circulating T follicular helper cells from blood, collected on the day of influenza vaccination. The label giving this sample's cell subset or site can be read as: circulating Tfh, non-naive CD4+CXCR5+PD-1+ (ICOS+CD38+ or ICOS-CD38-). The source is an adult who received the influenza vaccine.

In nucleotides, the CDR3 is TGTGCCAGCAGCCAAGCTATTCAGTCAGGGGAAGAGACCCAGTACTTC. Protein product: CASSQAIQSGEETQYF. The chain has TRBV4-2 and TRBJ2-5; weak D call: TRBD1 (6 bases). V shed 1 base and J shed 3 bases, with 15 bases lying between them. CDR3 length equals 16 residues. Germline V gene lookup returns CDR1 LGHNA and CDR2 YNFKEQ.

This clone has only one observation. The V gene is TRBV7-2, the J gene TRBJ2-3; 14 nucleotides match TRBD2. V shed 5 bases, J shed 1 base, and the junction held 8 bases outside the gene matches. Per the germline V gene, CDR1 is SGHTA and CDR2 is FQGNSA. This CDR3 has 18 residues. CDR3 region: CASSLVGTSGGRTDTQYF. The CDR3, as DNA: TGTGCCAGCAGCCTAGTAGGGACTAGCGGGGGCCGCACAGATACGCAGTATTTT.

This chain links TRBV21-1 with TRBJ1-1. TRBV21-1 is shown as a pseudogene. The CDR3 runs to 16 residues. CDR3 nucleotides: TGTGCCAGCAGCGTGAGGGGCAGGATCGGGTCCACTGAAGCTTTCTTT. It is translated as CASSVRGRIGSTEAFF.

This clone was detected a few times. The J gene is TRBJ1-6, the V gene TRBV5-5; 7 nucleotides match TRBD1. V lost 4 bases and J lost 2; bases outside the gene matches: 6. The CDR3 is 16 residues long. Germline V CDR1 and CDR2: SGHKS, YYEKEE (reference sequence). The DNA for the CDR3 is TGTGCCAGCAGCCAAGGGGGCCTCGCCTATAATTCACCCCTCCACTTT. Protein: CASSQGGLAYNSPLHF.

CDR3 sequence (DNA): TGTGCCAGCAGTGAAGTTGGCAGCGACTACGAGCAGTACTTC. Translating it yields CASSEVGSDYEQYF. The V gene is TRBV6-4, the J gene TRBJ2-7; D unclear. From germline, CDR1 is MRHNA and CDR2 SNTAGT. Trimming cost V 3 bases and J 3 bases, with 12 bases left between them. CDR3 length: 14 residues.

V usage is TRBV2 and J usage is TRBJ2-1; no clear D gene. Germline CDR1 and CDR2: SNHLY and FYNNEI. Between the trimmed V and J ends, which lost 6 bases and 2 bases, there was a span of 11 bases. The CDR3 length is 14 residues. CDR3 loop: CASRSTPPYNEQFF. The CDR3, as DNA: TGTGCCAGCAGGAGTACCCCCCCCTACAATGAGCAGTTCTTC. Full variable domain (remainder filled in from reference TRBV2 and TRBJ2-1): EPEVTQTPSHQVTQMGQEVILRCVPISNHLYFYWYRQILGQKVEFLVSFYNNEISEKSEIFDDQFSVERPDGSNFTLKIRSTKLEDSAMYFCASRSTPPYNEQFFGPGTRLTVL.

This clone was seen just once. At the DNA level, this CDR3 is encoded by other sequences in the same sample as well. V and J are TRBV7-9 and TRBJ2-3, with 9 bases matching TRBD2. Germline CDR1 and CDR2: SEHNR and FQNEAQ (reference sequence). The CDR3 has 15 residues. The J segment lost 4 bases and the V segment lost 3 bases, leaving 5 bases of the junction unmatched. CDR3: CASSLGGGEADTQYF. For the CDR3, the DNA is TGTGCCAGCAGCTTGGGCGGGGGGGAGGCAGATACGCAGTATTTT.

As to this clone: Compared with germline, one end of the junction differs, possibly owing to a read error. The genes are TRBV9 and TRBJ2-3; 13 nucleotides line up with TRBD2. Germline V CDR1 and CDR2: SGDLS, YYNGEE. This CDR3 is 13 amino acids long. CDR3 sequence: CASSVAGLAGANF. The CDR3 DNA reads TGTGCCAGCAGCGTAGCTGGACTAGCGGGGGCGAATTTT.

The chain combines TRBV7-9 with TRBJ2-5; TRBD1 matches 12 bases. In germline, CDR1 is SEHNR, CDR2 FQNEAQ (reference sequence). The junction had 6 bases not matched to a gene; V was cut back by 5 bases and J by 5 bases. This CDR3 contains 15 residues. DNA of the CDR3: TGTGCCAGCAGCCGGGGACAGGGGGCGTGGGAGACCCAGTACTTC. Translating gives CASSRGQGAWETQYF. The full variable domain, with the rest looked up from reference TRBV7-9 and TRBJ2-5, is DTGVSQNPRHKITKRGQNVTFRCDPISEHNRLYWYRQTLGQGPEFLTYFQNEAQLEKSRLLSDRFSAERPKGSFSTLEIQRTEQGDSAMYLCASSRGQGAWETQYFGPGTRLLVL.

The chain uses TRBV14 and TRBJ2-3; unclear D gene. The CDR3 is 15 residues long. Germline V gene lookup returns CDR1 SGHDN and CDR2 FVKESK. V was shortened by 4 bases and J by 5 bases, with 16 bases between the two germline ends. The CDR3 DNA is TGTGCCAGCAGCCGTTCCGGCCACGGCTTAGATACGCAGTATTTT. Protein: CASSRSGHGLDTQYF.

The gene calls are TRBV10-2 and TRBJ2-5; 9 nucleotides agree with TRBD2. This CDR3 spans 16 amino acids. Per germline, CDR1 WSHSY and CDR2 SAAADI. V shed 4 bases and J 2 bases; nucleotides not matched to a gene: 8. The chain's CDR3 is CASSGMGGGAQETQYF. CDR3 DNA: TGCGCCAGCAGTGGTATGGGCGGGGGGGCTCAAGAGACCCAGTACTTC.